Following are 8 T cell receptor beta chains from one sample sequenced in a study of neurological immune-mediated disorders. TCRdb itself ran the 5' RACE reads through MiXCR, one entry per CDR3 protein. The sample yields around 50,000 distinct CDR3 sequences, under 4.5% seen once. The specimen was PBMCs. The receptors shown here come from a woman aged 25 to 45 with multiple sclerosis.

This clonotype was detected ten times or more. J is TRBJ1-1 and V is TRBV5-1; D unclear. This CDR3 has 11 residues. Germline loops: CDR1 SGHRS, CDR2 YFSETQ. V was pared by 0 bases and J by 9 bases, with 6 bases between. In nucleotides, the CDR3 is TGCGCCAGCAGCTTGGAAGGGAAAGCTTTCTTT. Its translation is CASSLEGKAFF.

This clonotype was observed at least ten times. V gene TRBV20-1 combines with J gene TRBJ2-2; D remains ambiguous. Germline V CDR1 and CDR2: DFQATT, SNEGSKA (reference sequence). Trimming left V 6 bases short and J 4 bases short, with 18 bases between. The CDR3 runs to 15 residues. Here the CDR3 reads CSARRTGVGTGELFF. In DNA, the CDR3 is TGCAGTGCCCGCAGGACCGGCGTGGGCACCGGGGAGCTGTTTTTT.

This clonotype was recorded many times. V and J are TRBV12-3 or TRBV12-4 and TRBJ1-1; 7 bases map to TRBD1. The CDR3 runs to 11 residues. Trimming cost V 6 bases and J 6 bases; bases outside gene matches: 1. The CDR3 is CASSRGAEAFF. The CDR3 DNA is TGTGCCAGCAGCAGGGGGGCTGAAGCTTTCTTT.

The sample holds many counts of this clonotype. The CDR3 region is CSARDPGGFGTDTQYF. The CDR3 DNA reads TGCAGTGCTAGAGATCCAGGCGGGTTCGGCACAGATACGCAGTATTTT. V is TRBV20-1 and J is TRBJ2-3; weak D call: TRBD2 (5 bases). Germline CDR1 and CDR2: DFQATT and SNEGSKA (reference sequence). The CDR3 extends over 16 amino acids. V gave up 0 bases and J gave up 1 base, with 14 bases separating them.

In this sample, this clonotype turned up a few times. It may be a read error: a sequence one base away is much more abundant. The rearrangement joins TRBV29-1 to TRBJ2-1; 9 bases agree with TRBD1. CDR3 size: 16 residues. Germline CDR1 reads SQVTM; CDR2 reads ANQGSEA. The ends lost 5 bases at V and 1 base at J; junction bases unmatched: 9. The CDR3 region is CSVRTGTGRSYNEQFF. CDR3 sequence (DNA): TGCAGCGTTCGCACCGGGACAGGGAGATCCTACAATGAGCAGTTCTTC.

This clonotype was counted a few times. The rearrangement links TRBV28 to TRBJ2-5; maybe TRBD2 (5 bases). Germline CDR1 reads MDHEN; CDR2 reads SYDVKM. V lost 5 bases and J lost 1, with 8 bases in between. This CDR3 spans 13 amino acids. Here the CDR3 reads CASSRESQETQYF. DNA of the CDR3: TGTGCCAGCAGTCGGGAAAGCCAAGAGACCCAGTACTTC.

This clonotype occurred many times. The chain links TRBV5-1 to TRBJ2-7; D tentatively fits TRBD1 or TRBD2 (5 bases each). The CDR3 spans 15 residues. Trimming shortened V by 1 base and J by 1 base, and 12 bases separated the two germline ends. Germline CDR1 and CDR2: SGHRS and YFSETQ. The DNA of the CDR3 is TGCGCCAGCAGCTTGATAGAGGGGCCATCCTACGAGCAGTACTTC. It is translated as CASSLIEGPSYEQYF. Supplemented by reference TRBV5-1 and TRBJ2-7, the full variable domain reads KAGVTQTPRYLIKTRGQQVTLSCSPISGHRSVSWYQQTPGQGLQFLFEYFSETQRNKGNFPGRFSGRQFSNSRSEMNVSTLELGDSALYLCASSLIEGPSYEQYFGPGTRLTVT.

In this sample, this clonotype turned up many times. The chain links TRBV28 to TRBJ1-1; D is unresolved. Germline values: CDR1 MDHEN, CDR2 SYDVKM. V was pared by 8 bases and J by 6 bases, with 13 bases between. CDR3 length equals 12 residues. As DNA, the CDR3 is TGTGCCAGCGGTTACAGATTCGCTGAAGCTTTCTTT. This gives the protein CASGYRFAEAFF. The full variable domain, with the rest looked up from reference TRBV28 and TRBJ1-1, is DVKVTQSSRYLVKRTGEKVFLECVQDMDHENMFWYRQDPGLGLRLIYFSYDVKMKEKGDIPEGYSVSREKKERFSLILESASTNQTSMYLCASGYRFAEAFFGQGTRLTVV.